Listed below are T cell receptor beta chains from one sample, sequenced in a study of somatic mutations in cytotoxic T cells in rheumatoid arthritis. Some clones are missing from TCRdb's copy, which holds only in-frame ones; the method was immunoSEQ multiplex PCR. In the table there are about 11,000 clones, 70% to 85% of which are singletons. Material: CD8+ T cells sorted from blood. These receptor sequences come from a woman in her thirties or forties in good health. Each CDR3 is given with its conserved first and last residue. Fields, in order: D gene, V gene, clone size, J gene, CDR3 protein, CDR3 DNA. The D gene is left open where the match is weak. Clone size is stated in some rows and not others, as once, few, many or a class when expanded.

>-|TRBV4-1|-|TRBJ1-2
CASSQEFSYGYTF
TGCGCCAGCAGCCAAGAATTTTCGTATGGCTACACCTTC
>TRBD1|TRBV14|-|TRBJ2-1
CASSQVLRQGLHEQFF
TGTGCCAGCAGCCAAGTCTTGCGACAGGGGCTGCATGAGCAGTTCTTC
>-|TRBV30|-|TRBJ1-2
CAWSVLRPYGYTF
TGTGCCTGGAGTGTACTTCGACCTTATGGCTACACCTTC
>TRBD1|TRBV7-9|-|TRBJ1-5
CASSSDRDYSNQPQHF
TGTGCCAGCAGTTCGGACAGGGATTATAGCAATCAGCCCCAGCATTTT
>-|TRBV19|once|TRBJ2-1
CASSGGTALYNEQFF
TGTGCCAGTAGTGGGGGGACGGCGCTTTACAATGAGCAGTTCTTC
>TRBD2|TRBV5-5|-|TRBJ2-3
CASSLGEAGAADTQYF
TGTGCCAGCAGCCTCGGGGAGGCGGGAGCCGCCGATACGCAGTATTTT
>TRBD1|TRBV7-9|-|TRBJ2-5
CASSFGQGRETQYF
TGTGCCAGCAGCTTTGGACAGGGTCGAGAGACCCAGTACTTC
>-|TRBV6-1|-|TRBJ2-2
CASSGGDTGELFF
TGTGCCAGCAGTGGAGGGGACACCGGGGAGCTGTTTTTT
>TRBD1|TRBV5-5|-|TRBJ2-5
CASRPRGSEGETQYF
TGTGCCAGCAGGCCCAGGGGGTCCGAGGGGGAGACCCAGTACTTC
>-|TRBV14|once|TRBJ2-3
CASSGNRRDTQYF
TGTGCCAGCAGCGGTAACCGGAGGGATACGCAGTATTTT
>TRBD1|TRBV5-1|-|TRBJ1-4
CASGTGTDEKLFF
TGCGCCAGCGGAACCGGGACAGATGAAAAACTGTTTTTT
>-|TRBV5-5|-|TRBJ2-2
CASSLGTENTGELFF
TGTGCCAGCAGCTTGGGGACGGAGAACACCGGGGAGCTGTTTTTT
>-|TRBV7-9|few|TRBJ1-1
CASTPSREAFF
TGTGCCAGCACCCCAAGCAGGGAAGCTTTCTTT